The source of this T cell receptor (beta chain) is a study of Graves' ophthalmopathy and Graves' hyperthyroidism. The sequenced template was RNA, covering the TCR beta CDR3 region. Second-round multiplex PCR followed a first-round RT-PCR using HTBI primers. MiXCR, applied by TCRdb to the multiplex PCR reads, yields one record per CDR3 protein. The data contain 400,000 to 500,000 distinct CDR3 sequences, 20% to 25% of them singletons. Calling hyperthyroidism stable required that no ophthalmopathy show up within 18 months of follow-up. This CDR3 region has 15 residues. V was pared by 2 bases and J by 5 bases, with 10 bases of the junction left unmatched. The germline CDR1 and CDR2 sequences are GTSNPN and SVGIG (reference sequence).

The sequencing input was peripheral blood. This clonotype was sampled from a woman aged 18-30 years with stable Graves' hyperthyroidism. V is TRBV30 and J is TRBJ1-1, with 8 bases lining up with TRBD1. The CDR3 DNA follows: TGTGCCTGGAGTTTAAGAGACAGGGGTTTGACTGAAGCTTTCTTT. Translation: CAWSLRDRGLTEAFF.